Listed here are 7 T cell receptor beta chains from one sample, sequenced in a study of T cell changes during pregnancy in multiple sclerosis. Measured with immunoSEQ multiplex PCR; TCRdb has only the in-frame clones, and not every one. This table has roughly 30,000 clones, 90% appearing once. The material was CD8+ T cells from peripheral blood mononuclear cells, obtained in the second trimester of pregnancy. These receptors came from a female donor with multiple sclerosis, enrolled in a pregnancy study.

CDR3 sequence reads: CSAPDRAGYTF. The CDR3 DNA follows: TGCAGTGCTCCCGACAGGGCTGGCTACACCTTC. The chain joins TRBV20-1 to TRBJ1-2; 7 nucleotides match TRBD1. V was clipped by 5 bases and J by 7 bases; unmatched bases: 4. The CDR3 contains 11 residues. Looked up from germline, CDR1 is DFQATT and CDR2 is SNEGSKA (reference sequence).

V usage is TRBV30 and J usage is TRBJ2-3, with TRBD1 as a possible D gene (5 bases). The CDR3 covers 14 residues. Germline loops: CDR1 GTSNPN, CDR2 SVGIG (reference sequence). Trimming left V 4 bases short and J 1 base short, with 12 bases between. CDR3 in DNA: TGTGCCTGGACTCAGGGCGGACGCACAGATACGCAGTATTTT. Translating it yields CAWTQGGRTDTQYF. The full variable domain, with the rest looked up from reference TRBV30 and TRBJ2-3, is SQTIHQWPATLVQPVGSPLSLECTVEGTSNPNLYWYRQAAGRGLQLLFYSVGIGQISSEVPQNLSASRPQDRQFILSSKKLLLSDSGFYLCAWTQGGRTDTQYFGPGTRLTVL.

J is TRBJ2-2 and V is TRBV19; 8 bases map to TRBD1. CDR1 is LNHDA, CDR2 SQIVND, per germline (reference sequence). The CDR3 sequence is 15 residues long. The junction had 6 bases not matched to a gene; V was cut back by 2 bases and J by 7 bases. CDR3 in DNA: TGTGCCAGTAGTATATCGGACAGGGAGAACGGGGAGCTGTTTTTT. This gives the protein CASSISDRENGELFF.

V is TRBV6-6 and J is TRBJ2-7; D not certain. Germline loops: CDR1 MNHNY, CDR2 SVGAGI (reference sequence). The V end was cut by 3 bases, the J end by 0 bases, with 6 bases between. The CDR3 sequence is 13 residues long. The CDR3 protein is CASSYSSSYEQYF. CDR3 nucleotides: TGTGCCAGCAGTTATAGTAGCTCCTACGAGCAGTACTTC.

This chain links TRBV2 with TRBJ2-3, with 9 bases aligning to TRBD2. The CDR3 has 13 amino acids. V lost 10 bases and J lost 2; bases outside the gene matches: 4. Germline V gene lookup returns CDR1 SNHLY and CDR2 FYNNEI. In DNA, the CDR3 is TGTGCCACCCGGACTAGCGACACAGATACGCAGTATTTT. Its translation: CATRTSDTDTQYF.

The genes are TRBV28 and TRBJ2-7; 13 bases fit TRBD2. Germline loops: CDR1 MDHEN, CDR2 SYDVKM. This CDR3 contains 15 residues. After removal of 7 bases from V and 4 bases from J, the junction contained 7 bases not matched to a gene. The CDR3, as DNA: TGTGCCAGCACCCCGGGACTAGCGGGAACTTACGAGCAGTACTTC. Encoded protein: CASTPGLAGTYEQYF.

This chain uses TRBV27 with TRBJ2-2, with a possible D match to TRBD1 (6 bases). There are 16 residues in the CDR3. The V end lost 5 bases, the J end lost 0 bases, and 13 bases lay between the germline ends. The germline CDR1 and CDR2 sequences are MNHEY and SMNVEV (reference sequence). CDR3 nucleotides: TGTGCCAGCAGTCGAGGGACACGAACGAACACCGGGGAGCTGTTTTTT. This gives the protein CASSRGTRTNTGELFF.